These 9 T cell receptor beta chains were sequenced from one sample in a study of shared clonotypes between healthy human individuals. TCRdb's copy holds only in-frame clones and misses some; the assay was immunoSEQ multiplex PCR. Found here are around 500,000 clones, 76% of them singletons; the top ten hold under 15%. Sequencing was performed on PBMCs. Every receptor here comes from a woman in her 40s in good health. Some clones in this sample may be carry-over from other donors' samples.

CDR3 in DNA: TGTGCCAGCTCGCTGATCGCCGGGAGAGATGACAATGAGCAGTTCTTC. Translation: CASSLIAGRDDNEQFF. This sequence joins TRBV18 and TRBJ2-1, with D perhaps matching TRBD2 (6 bases). V shed 6 bases and J shed 5 bases, with 20 bases lying between them. Looked up from germline, CDR1 is KGHSH and CDR2 is LQKENI. The length of the CDR3 is 16 residues. The full variable domain, in which reference TRBV18 and TRBJ2-1 provide the parts outside the CDR3, is NAGVMQNPRHLVRRRGQEARLRCSPMKGHSHVYWYRQLPEEGLKFMVYLQKENIIDESGMPKERFSAEFPKEGPSILRIQQVVRGDSAAYFCASSLIAGRDDNEQFFGPGTRLTVL.

This clone was observed a single time. This sequence joins TRBV6-1 and TRBJ1-2; weak D call: TRBD1 (6 bases). Germline V gene data show CDR1 as MNHNS and CDR2 as SASEGT. There are 12 residues in the CDR3. V shed 3 bases and J shed 7 bases, with 9 bases lying between them. CDR3 loop: CASSDYRAGYTF. The CDR3 DNA follows: TGTGCCAGCAGTGACTACAGGGCTGGCTACACCTTC.

This chain uses TRBV28 with TRBJ1-5, with a weak D call TRBD1 (5 bases). The germline gives CDR1 MDHEN, CDR2 SYDVKM. Between the trimmed V and J ends, which lost 0 bases and 7 bases, there was a span of 10 bases. This CDR3 is 14 amino acids long. This CDR3 is CASSLWGDGQPQHF. In DNA form, the CDR3 reads TGTGCCAGCAGTTTATGGGGGGATGGCCAGCCCCAGCATTTT.

The V and J genes are TRBV30 and TRBJ2-1; 9 nucleotides match TRBD2. The CDR3 extends over 16 amino acids. Germline CDR1 reads GTSNPN; CDR2 reads SVGIG (reference sequence). V shed 4 bases and J 7 bases; nucleotides not matched to a gene: 14. This CDR3 reads CAWTEWGAGGRNEQFF. CDR3 DNA sequence: TGTGCCTGGACCGAATGGGGAGCGGGAGGTCGGAATGAGCAGTTCTTC. Combining the CDR3 with reference TRBV30 and TRBJ2-1 gives the whole variable domain SQTIHQWPATLVQPVGSPLSLECTVEGTSNPNLYWYRQAAGRGLQLLFYSVGIGQISSEVPQNLSASRPQDRQFILSSKKLLLSDSGFYLCAWTEWGAGGRNEQFFGPGTRLTVL.

The rearrangement uses TRBV7-3 and TRBJ2-3; D ambiguous. V lost 5 bases and J lost 6, with 12 bases in between. The germline gives CDR1 SGHTA, CDR2 FQGTGA. The CDR3 covers 13 residues. The CDR3 DNA sequence: TGTGCCAGCAGCCCCCCGACTGGGGATACGCAGTATTTT. Translated: CASSPPTGDTQYF.

This clone was picked up a small number of times. The rearrangement links TRBV6-4 to TRBJ2-3, with a possible D match to TRBD2 (6 bases). Looked up from germline, CDR1 is MRHNA and CDR2 is SNTAGT. Trimming took off 0 bases at V and 2 bases at J, with 12 bases between the two ends. This CDR3 region has 16 residues. CDR3 residues: CASSDSMGLHTDTQYF. The CDR3, as DNA: TGTGCCAGCAGTGACTCGATGGGACTCCACACAGATACGCAGTATTTT.

The V call is TRBV5-1, the J call TRBJ2-5; TRBD1 might be the D (6 bases). From germline, CDR1 is SGHRS and CDR2 YFSETQ. The CDR3 sequence is 14 residues long. Trimming took 0 bases from V and 5 from J, leaving 11 bases between them. CDR3 sequence reads: CASSLEQGRETQYF. CDR3 nucleotides: TGCGCCAGCAGCTTGGAACAGGGCCGGGAGACCCAGTACTTC.

The chain carries TRBV7-3 and TRBJ2-2; D not resolved. Germline CDR1 reads SGHTA; CDR2 reads FQGTGA. The CDR3 contains 16 residues. Trimming stripped 4 bases from V and 2 bases from J, with 14 bases between. The CDR3 loop is CASSSIAATNTGELFF. The CDR3 region has the DNA TGTGCCAGCAGCTCCATTGCTGCGACCAACACCGGGGAGCTGTTTTTT. The complete variable domain, with remaining parts taken from reference TRBV7-3 and TRBJ2-2, reads GAGVSQTPSNKVTEKGKYVELRCDPISGHTALYWYRQSLGQGPEFLIYFQGTGAADDSGLPNDRFFAVRPEGSVSTLKIQRTERGDSAVYLCASSSIAATNTGELFFGEGSRLTVL.

V usage is TRBV5-4 and J usage is TRBJ2-3, with D possibly TRBD2 on 5 matching bases. The CDR3 sequence is 13 residues long. With 2 bases removed from V and 4 bases from J, the gap between germline ends came to 8 bases. Germline V lookup: CDR1 SGHNT, CDR2 YYREEE (reference sequence). The CDR3 nucleotides read TGTGCCAGCAGCTTTTGGGAGTCAGATACGCAGTATTTT. Its translation: CASSFWESDTQYF.